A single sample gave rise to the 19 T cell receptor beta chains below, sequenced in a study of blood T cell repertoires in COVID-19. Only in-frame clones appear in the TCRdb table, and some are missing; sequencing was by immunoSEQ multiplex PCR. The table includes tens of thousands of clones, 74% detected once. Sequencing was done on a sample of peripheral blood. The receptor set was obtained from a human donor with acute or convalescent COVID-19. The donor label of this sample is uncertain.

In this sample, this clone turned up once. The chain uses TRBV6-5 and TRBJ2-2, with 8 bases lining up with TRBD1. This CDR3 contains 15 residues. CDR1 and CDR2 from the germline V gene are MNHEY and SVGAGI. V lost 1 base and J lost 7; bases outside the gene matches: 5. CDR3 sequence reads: CASSYWGQAGGELFF. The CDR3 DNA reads TGTGCCAGCAGTTACTGGGGACAGGCTGGCGGGGAGCTGTTTTTT.

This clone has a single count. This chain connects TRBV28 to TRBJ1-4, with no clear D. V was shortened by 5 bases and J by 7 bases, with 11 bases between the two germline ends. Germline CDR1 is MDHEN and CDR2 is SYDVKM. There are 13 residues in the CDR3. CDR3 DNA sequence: TGTGCCAGCAGTCCTTCGACGGGTGAAAAACTGTTTTTT. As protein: CASSPSTGEKLFF.

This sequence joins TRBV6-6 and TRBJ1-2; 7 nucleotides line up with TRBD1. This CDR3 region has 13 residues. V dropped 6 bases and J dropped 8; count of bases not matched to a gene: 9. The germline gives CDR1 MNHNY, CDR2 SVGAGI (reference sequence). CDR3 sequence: CASSPGTVHGYTF. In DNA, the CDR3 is TGTGCCAGCAGCCCAGGGACAGTACACGGCTACACCTTC.

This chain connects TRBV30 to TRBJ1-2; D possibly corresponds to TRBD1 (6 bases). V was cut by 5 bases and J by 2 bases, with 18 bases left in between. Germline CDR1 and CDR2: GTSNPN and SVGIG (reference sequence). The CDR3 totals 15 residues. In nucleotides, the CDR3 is TGTGCCTGGGCTGCACAGGGCGGGGGAAACTATGGCTACACCTTC. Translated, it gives CAWAAQGGGNYGYTF.

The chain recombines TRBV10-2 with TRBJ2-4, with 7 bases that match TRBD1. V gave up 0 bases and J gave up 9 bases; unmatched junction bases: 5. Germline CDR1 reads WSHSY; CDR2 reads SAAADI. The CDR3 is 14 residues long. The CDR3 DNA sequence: TGCGCCAGCAGTGAGTCGGCGGCAGGGGGCATTCAGTACTTC. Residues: CASSESAAGGIQYF.

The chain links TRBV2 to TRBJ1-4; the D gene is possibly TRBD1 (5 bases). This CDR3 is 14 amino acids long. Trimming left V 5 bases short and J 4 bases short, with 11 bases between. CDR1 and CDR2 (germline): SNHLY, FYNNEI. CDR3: CASSTRQINEKLFF. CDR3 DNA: TGTGCCAGCAGTACCCGACAGATTAATGAAAAACTGTTTTTT.

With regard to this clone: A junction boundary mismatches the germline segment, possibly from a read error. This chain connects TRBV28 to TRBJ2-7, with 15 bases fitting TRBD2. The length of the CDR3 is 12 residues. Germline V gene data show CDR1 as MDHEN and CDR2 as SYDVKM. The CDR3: CASRRTSGRDFF. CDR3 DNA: TGTGCCAGCAGACGGACTAGCGGGAGGGATTTCTTC.

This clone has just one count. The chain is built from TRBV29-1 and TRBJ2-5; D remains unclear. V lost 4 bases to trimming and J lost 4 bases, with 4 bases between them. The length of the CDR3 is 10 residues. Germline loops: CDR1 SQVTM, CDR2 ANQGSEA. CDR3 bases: TGCAGCGTTGCGTTAGAGACCCAGTACTTC. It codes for CSVALETQYF.

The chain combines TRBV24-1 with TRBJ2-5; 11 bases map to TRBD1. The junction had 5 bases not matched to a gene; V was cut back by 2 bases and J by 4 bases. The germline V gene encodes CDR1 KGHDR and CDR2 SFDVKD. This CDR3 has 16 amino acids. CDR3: CATSDSGQGAGETQYF. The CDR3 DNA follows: TGTGCCACCAGTGATTCCGGACAGGGGGCGGGAGAGACCCAGTACTTC.

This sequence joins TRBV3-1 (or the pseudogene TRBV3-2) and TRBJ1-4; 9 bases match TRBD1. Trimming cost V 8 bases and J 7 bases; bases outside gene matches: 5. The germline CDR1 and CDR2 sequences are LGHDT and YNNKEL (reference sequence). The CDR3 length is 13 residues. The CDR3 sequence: CASYDRGSEKLFF. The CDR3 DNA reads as TGTGCCAGCTATGACAGGGGGAGTGAAAAACTGTTTTTT.

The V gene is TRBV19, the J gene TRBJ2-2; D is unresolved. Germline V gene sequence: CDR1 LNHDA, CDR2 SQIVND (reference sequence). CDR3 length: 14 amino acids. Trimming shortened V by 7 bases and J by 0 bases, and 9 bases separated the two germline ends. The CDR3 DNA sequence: TGTGCCAGTAACCTAGGTGCGAACACCGGGGAGCTGTTTTTT. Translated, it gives CASNLGANTGELFF. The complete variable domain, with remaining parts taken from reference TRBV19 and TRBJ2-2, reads DGGITQSPKYLFRKEGQNVTLSCEQNLNHDAMYWYRQDPGQGLRLIYYSQIVNDFQKGDIAEGYSVSREKKESFPLTVTSAQKNPTAFYLCASNLGANTGELFFGEGSRLTVL.

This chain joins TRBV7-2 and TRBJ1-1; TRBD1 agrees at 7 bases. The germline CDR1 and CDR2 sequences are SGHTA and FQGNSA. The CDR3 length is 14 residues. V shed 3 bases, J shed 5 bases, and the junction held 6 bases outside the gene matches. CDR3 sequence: CASSFRGRKTEAFF. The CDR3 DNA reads TGTGCCAGCAGCTTTAGGGGGCGGAAGACTGAAGCTTTCTTT. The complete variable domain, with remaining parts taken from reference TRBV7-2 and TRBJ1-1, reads GAGVSQSPSNKVTEKGKDVELRCDPISGHTALYWYRQSLGQGLEFLIYFQGNSAPDKSGLPSDRFSAERTGGSVSTLTIQRTQQEDSAVYLCASSFRGRKTEAFFGQGTRLTVV.

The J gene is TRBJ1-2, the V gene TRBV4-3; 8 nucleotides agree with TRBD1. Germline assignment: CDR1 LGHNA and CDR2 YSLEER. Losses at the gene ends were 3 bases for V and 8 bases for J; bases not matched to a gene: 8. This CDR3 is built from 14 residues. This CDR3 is CASSQARGQWGYTF. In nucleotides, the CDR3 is TGCGCCAGCAGCCAGGCCAGGGGGCAGTGGGGCTACACCTTC.

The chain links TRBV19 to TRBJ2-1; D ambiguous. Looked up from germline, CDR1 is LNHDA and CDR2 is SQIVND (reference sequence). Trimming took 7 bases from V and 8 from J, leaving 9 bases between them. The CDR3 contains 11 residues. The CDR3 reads CASTKRDEQFF. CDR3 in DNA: TGTGCCAGTACTAAACGGGATGAGCAGTTCTTC.

CDR3 sequence reads: CATFMTRASGNTIYF. The CDR3, as DNA: TGTGCCACGTTCATGACTCGCGCCTCTGGAAACACCATATATTTT. This sequence joins TRBV6-6 and TRBJ1-3, with unresolved D. The germline V gene has CDR1 MNHNY and CDR2 SVGAGI (reference sequence). Trimming shortened V by 10 bases and J by 0 bases, and 16 bases separated the two germline ends. This CDR3 has 15 amino acids.

The CDR3 DNA reads as TGTGCCATCAGTGGCTCCGGGGGTGCCTACAATGAGCAGTTCTTC. Amino acid sequence: CAISGSGGAYNEQFF. The chain is built from TRBV10-3 and TRBJ2-1; a weak D match, TRBD2 (6 bases). V lost 4 bases to trimming and J lost 2 bases, with 12 bases between them. This CDR3 comprises 15 residues. Germline lookup yields CDR1 ENHRY and CDR2 SYGVKD.

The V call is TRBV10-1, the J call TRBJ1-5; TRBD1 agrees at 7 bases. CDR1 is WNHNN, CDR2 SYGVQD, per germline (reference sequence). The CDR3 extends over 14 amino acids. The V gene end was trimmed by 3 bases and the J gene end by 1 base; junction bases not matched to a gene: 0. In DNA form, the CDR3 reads TGCGCCAGCAGTGAAGGGGGCAGCAATCAGCCCCAGCATTTT. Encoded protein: CASSEGGSNQPQHF.

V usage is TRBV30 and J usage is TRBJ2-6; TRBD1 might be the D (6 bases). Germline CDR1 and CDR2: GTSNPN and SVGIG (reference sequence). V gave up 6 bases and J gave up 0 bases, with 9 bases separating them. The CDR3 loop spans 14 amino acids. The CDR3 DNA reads TGTGCCTGCCAGGGGACCTCTGGGGCCAACGTCCTGACTTTC. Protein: CACQGTSGANVLTF.

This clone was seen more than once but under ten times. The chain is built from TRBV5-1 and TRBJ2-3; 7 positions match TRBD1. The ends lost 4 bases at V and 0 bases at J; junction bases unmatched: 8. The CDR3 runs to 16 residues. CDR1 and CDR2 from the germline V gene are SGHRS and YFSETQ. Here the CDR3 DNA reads TGCGCCAGCAGCAGATACCGGGACAGCAGCACAGATACGCAGTATTTT. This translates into CASSRYRDSSTDTQYF.